This TCR beta chain was documented in a study of cytomegalovirus exposure and HLA in healthy donors. At the level of the study: Earlier sequencing of 200 million or so T cells yielded 95 million to 120 million unique TCR beta sequences. Clustering assigned approximately 78% of the approximately 370 genotyped donors to the Caucasian-associated ancestry cluster. Study-wide results and limits: Most TCR sequences were seen very rarely across donors, but some public TCRs occurred in many.

Healthy bone marrow donors made up the donor group. Germline trimming cut 4 bases from V and 9 bases from J; bases unmatched to any gene: 6. Per germline, CDR1 SGHRS and CDR2 YFSETQ. This CDR3 is built from 14 residues. A remark on this clone: The target antigen is unknown.

A multiplex PCR was run with 60 Vbeta primers and 13 Jbeta primers. Measured with immunoSEQ multiplex PCR; TCRdb has only the in-frame clones, and not every one. The sample lists 150,000 to 200,000 clones, 65% to 85% occurring once. The specimen was PBMCs. This TCR was sampled from a male donor in good health and CMV-seropositive. The chain joins TRBV5-1 to TRBJ1-6, with 8 bases fitting TRBD1. The CDR3 bases are TGCGCCAGCAGCCCCGGACAGGGTTTTTCACCCCTCCACTTT. This translates into CASSPGQGFSPLHF.